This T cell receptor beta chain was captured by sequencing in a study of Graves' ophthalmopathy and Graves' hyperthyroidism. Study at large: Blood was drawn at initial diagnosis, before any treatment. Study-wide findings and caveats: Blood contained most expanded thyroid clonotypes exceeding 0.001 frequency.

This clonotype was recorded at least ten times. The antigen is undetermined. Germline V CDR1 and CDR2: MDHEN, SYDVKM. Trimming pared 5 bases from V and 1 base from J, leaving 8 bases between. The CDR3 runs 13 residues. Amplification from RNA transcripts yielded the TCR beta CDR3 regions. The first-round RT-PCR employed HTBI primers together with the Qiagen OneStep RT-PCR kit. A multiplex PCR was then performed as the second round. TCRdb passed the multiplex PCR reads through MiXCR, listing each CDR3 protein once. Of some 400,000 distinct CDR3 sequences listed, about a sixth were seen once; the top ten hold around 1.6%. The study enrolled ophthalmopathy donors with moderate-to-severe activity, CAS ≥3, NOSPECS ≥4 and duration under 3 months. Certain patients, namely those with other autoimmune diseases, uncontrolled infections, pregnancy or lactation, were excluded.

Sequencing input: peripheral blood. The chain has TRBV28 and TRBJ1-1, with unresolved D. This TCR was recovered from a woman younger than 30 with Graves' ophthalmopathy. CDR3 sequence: CASSTSTNTEAFF. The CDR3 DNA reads TGTGCCAGCAGTACCTCAACGAACACTGAAGCTTTCTTT.